This TCR beta chain comes out of a study of T cell repertoires in cytomegalovirus infection. Overall study: Public TCR beta signatures were indicative of both CMV infection and a matching HLA type.

Study observations and caveats: Summed frequency of shared TCR beta families picked out CMV carriers who also had the relevant HLA. CMV-specific HLA-C-restricted TCR beta clonotypes dominated the ex vivo response.

The length of the CDR3 is 14 residues. The V segment lost 6 bases and the J segment 1 base; nucleotides outside the gene matches: 9. The V gene's germline CDR1 is SQVTM and CDR2 ANQGSEA. The table lists this clonotype with a few counts. Antigen specificity is unknown. TCRdb redid the calling of the reads with MiXCR, one entry per CDR3 protein. The sample holds about 740,000 distinct CDR3 sequences; 35% are singletons and the top ten take around 3%. The rearrangement uses TRBV29-1 and TRBJ2-7, with 7 bases matching TRBD1. The TCR was taken from a human donor in good health (CMV status not recorded). Some clones in this sample may be carry-over from other donors' samples. Sequencing input: PBMCs. DNA for the CDR3: TGCAGCGTGGCCGACAGGGTGAGGTCCTACGAGCAGTACTTC. It yields the protein CSVADRVRSYEQYF.